The text below deals with one T cell receptor beta chain. Its binding antigen is unknown. Germline is not matched at one junction end, which may reflect a read error. The record originates from a study of tumor-infiltrating lymphocytes in primary liver carcinoma (dated 2017 in TCRdb). Looking at the study overall: Of the five patients, three men and two women aged 30 to 69 years, four had hepatocellular carcinoma and one had combined HCC and intrahepatic cholangiocarcinoma. Reproducibility between technical replicate repertoires was high, with correlation coefficients above 0.95 and mean shared-clone rates about 0.91. Each sample produced about 3.5 to 7.13 million productive TCRbeta reads, and read depth showed no significant difference between tissue types. The study combined TCRbeta repertoire sequencing, expression microarrays and whole-exome sequencing across five regions of each liver tumor, with adjacent normal tissue and blood. Agilent mRNA microarray profiling was performed on the approximately 26 tumor region samples to relate TCRbeta repertoire diversity to the local molecular phenotype. Tumors of the five patients were stage T1-T3 N0M0 with maximum diameters of about 4.2 to 10 cm. A total of 35 or so specimens from 5 patients underwent TCRbeta repertoire sequencing, comprising about 25 tumor regions, 5 adjacent noncancerous liver tissues and 5 peripheral blood samples. General study outcomes and caveats: With just a handful of patients in the study, the authors point out that the findings should be validated in a larger study. Because sequencing covered only the TCR beta chain and unpaired alpha chains were not captured, true repertoire diversity is likely underestimated. Only about 8-24% of top clones were present in all five regions of a tumor, suggesting spatial heterogeneity of tumor-infiltrating T cells. Compared with blood, tumors had a significantly larger share of the repertoire taken up by the top 250 clones (p = 0.039). Because the samples were bulk and unsorted, CD4+ and CD8+ T cell repertoires could not be compared. Consistent with antigen-driven expansion, pairs of tumor regions showed higher repertoire overlap (mean roughly 36%) than either tumor-adjacent pairs (around 17%) or tumor-blood pairs (about 14%).

Starting from about 500 ng total RNA, TCRbeta-specific cDNA was produced by reverse transcription with a constant-region primer and ProtoScript II reverse transcriptase. TCRbeta libraries were built with three nested multiplex PCR rounds, a slightly modified ARM-PCR procedure. Each of the first two PCR rounds ran for around 10 cycles using multiplex TRBV1-TRBV30 forward primers together with a Cbeta reverse primer. Sample barcodes and Illumina adapters were added in a final 25-cycle PCR with Deep VentR polymerase. Before sequencing, amplicons of 200-500 bp were purified from gel using a QIAquick gel extraction kit. TCRbeta amplicons were sequenced on an Illumina HiSeq 2500 with 250-bp paired-end reads. The paper's data handling went like this. Quality trimming of reads was performed with Trimmomatic v0.33, and paired reads were merged with FLASH v1.2.11 so that full CDR3 sequences could be recovered. V, D and J germline segments were assigned to the rearranged TCRbeta sequences by MiGEC v1.2.1b. Clonotype statistics and Shannon-Wiener diversity indices were calculated with VDJtools v1.0.0. To cut down on sampling bias, every analysis after diversity analysis relied on just the 250 most abundant clonotypes from each sample. The public reads were reanalyzed by TCRdb: fastp trimming at Q25, MiXCR alignment, in-frame beta chains only. Merged by CDR3 protein, the rows form single entries marked with the most common genes and DNA. TCRdb's processing, not the authors' own work, is the source of the V and J calls. This sample comprises some 50,000 distinct CDR3 sequences, 65% to 80% of them detected only once. Less than 35% of the sample rests with the top ten.

The cysteine opens and the phenylalanine closes a CDR3 of 16 amino acids. CDR3 DNA is the only sequence kept; it has 48 bases, read in frame from the first base. Total RNA and DNA were co-extracted without cell sorting from about 19-30 mg of bulk tissue using the AllPrep DNA/RNA mini kit. About 5 patients with histopathologically diagnosed primary liver carcinoma underwent surgical resection in China between late 2015 and 2016. At the time of sampling, the patients had chronic HBV infection and had not received any treatment. Five spatially separated regions were sampled from each tumor: the superior, inferior, left-lateral and right-lateral poles, plus the tumor centre. According to histology, viable tumor cells made up more than 75% of every tumor sample. Each fresh piece of tumor and adjacent tissue was cut in two, with one half stored in RNAlater at -80 degrees C and the other half sent for histology.

The receptor was isolated from a man aged 35 to 55 with primary liver carcinoma and hepatitis B virus infection. This sequence uses TRBV12-3 or TRBV12-4 and TRBJ2-1; 13 bases in between match TRBD2. Sequenced sample: liver tumor tissue from sampling region 5. The cell subset or site label, read with the paper, signifies: tumor region T5, tumor centre. The nucleotide sequence is TGTGCCAACAGTTCCCCGACTAGCGGGAGGCCGGATGAGCAGTTCTTC. This codes for CANSSPTSGRPDEQFF.